Below, 26 T cell receptor beta chains from the same sample are listed, as sequenced in a study of regulatory T cells in long-lasting Graves disease. The time point here: persistent/refractory GD, antithyroid drugs over 5 years with positive TRAb. The TCR library used RNA extracted from PBMCs. CDR3-region Arm-PCR and iRepertoire HTBI primers produced the TCR beta libraries. TCRdb reanalysed the multiplex PCR reads using MiXCR and keeps one entry per CDR3 protein. This table holds 300,000 to 500,000 distinct CDR3 sequences, less than 25% found once. The sequences come from peripheral blood mononuclear cells (PBMCs), collected when the disease was refractory, from a patient treated with antithyroid drugs. The receptors here all came from a female donor with Graves disease.

This clonotype came up many times. The J gene is TRBJ2-2, the V gene TRBV30; D remains unclear. V lost 4 bases and J 2 bases, leaving 5 bases between the germline ends. Germline V CDR1 and CDR2: GTSNPN, SVGIG (reference sequence). The CDR3 has 12 residues. The CDR3 nucleotides are TGTGCCTGGAACCGTAACACCGGGGAGCTGTTTTTT. Translated, it gives CAWNRNTGELFF.

The chain uses TRBV30 and TRBJ1-1; D remains unclear. This CDR3 region has 11 residues. Trimming stripped 1 base from V and 5 bases from J, with 5 bases between. The germline V gene encodes CDR1 GTSNPN and CDR2 SVGIG (reference sequence). CDR3 in amino acids: CAWSGWTEAFF. CDR3 nucleotide sequence: TGTGCCTGGAGTGGATGGACTGAAGCTTTCTTT.

In its sample, this clonotype was seen many times. The chain joins TRBV6-1 to TRBJ1-1, with 7 bases identical to TRBD1. Unmatched junction bases numbered 10, after V lost 5 bases and J lost 1 base. The CDR3 runs 16 residues. CDR1 and CDR2 from the germline V gene are MNHNS and SASEGT. The CDR3 DNA is TGTGCCAGCAGTCGCAGTCGTGGGGACAGGAACACTGAAGCTTTCTTT. Protein product: CASSRSRGDRNTEAFF.

The chain is built from TRBV6-1 and TRBJ2-2; 7 nucleotides line up with TRBD1. The length of the CDR3 is 15 residues. Trimming cost V 8 bases and J 1 base; bases outside gene matches: 7. Germline V gives CDR1 MNHNS, CDR2 SASEGT. The CDR3 sequence is CASFDRVRNTGELFF. Written as DNA, the CDR3 is TGTGCCAGCTTCGACAGGGTGAGGAACACCGGGGAGCTGTTTTTT.

Many counts were recorded for this clonotype. This chain connects TRBV2 to TRBJ2-7; D possibly corresponds to TRBD2 (6 bases). Germline V gives CDR1 SNHLY, CDR2 FYNNEI. The CDR3 runs to 14 residues. Deletions cut 6 bases from V and 3 bases from J, with 15 bases between. The CDR3 sequence is CASSKLADIYEQYF. The CDR3 coding sequence is TGTGCCAGCAGCAAGTTAGCGGATATCTACGAGCAGTACTTC.

This clonotype has just one count. A much larger clone is a single base away; this may be a read error. This chain connects TRBV6-2 or TRBV6-3 to TRBJ2-7; TRBD2 matches at 7 bases. The CDR3 runs 15 residues. Germline-derived CDR1 and CDR2 are MNHEY and SVGEGT. Here the CDR3 DNA reads TGTGCCGGCAGGGACTATCGGTCCCTAACCTACGAGCAGTACTTC. Its protein product is CAGRDYRSLTYEQYF.

Judged by abundance, this clonotype is medium-sized (0.01 to 0.1%). The rearrangement links TRBV11-2 to TRBJ1-5; D ambiguous. V lost 2 bases and J 6 bases, leaving 8 bases between the germline ends. Germline lookup yields CDR1 SGHAT and CDR2 FQNNGV. CDR3 length equals 13 residues. CDR3 sequence (DNA): TGTGCCAGCAGCTTAAACGCCGGTCAGCCCCAGCATTTT. It translates to CASSLNAGQPQHF.

This clonotype has a count of ten or more. This chain joins TRBV2 and TRBJ1-2; a possible D gene is TRBD1 (5 bases). Germline values: CDR1 SNHLY, CDR2 FYNNEI. The CDR3 runs to 15 residues. V shed 3 bases and J shed 7 bases, with 18 bases lying between them. The CDR3 sequence: CASSEGQGGRSGYTF. DNA for the CDR3: TGTGCCAGCAGTGAGGGGCAGGGTGGCCGCTCTGGCTACACCTTC.

The sample holds many counts of this clonotype. The chain joins TRBV18 to TRBJ1-1; D is uncertain. Germline lookup yields CDR1 KGHSH and CDR2 LQKENI. CDR3 length: 11 amino acids. V was clipped by 6 bases and J by 4 bases, with 6 bases between them. CDR3 bases: TGTGCCAGCTCCTCCTCCACTGAAGCTTTCTTT. Amino acids: CASSSSTEAFF.

The table lists this clonotype with many counts. The chain carries TRBV6-1 and TRBJ2-5; 11 bases align to TRBD2. V gave up 6 bases and J gave up 3 bases; unmatched junction bases: 3. CDR3 size: 14 residues. Germline-derived CDR1 and CDR2 are MNHNS and SASEGT. CDR3 in DNA: TGTGCCAGCAGGACTAGCGGGACGAAAGAGACCCAGTACTTC. Its protein is CASRTSGTKETQYF.

This chain uses TRBV4-1 with TRBJ2-7; D is unclear. The V and J ends lost 1 base and 1 base respectively, with 11 bases between them. Germline V gene lookup returns CDR1 MGHRA and CDR2 YSYEKL. The CDR3 is 15 amino acids. The CDR3 sequence: CASSQVSRLSYEQYF. In nucleotides, the CDR3 is TGCGCCAGCAGCCAAGTGAGCAGGCTATCCTACGAGCAGTACTTC.

This clonotype was counted ten times or more. The V and J genes are TRBV12-3 or TRBV12-4 and TRBJ1-1; 7 nucleotides line up with TRBD1. Trimming took 5 bases from V and 7 from J; bases not matched to a gene: 10. This CDR3 contains 14 residues. The CDR3 nucleotides read TGTGCCAGCAGTCCGAAGACAGGGAACGATGAAGCTTTCTTT. Amino acid sequence: CASSPKTGNDEAFF.

This clonotype appeared many times. The chain uses TRBV27 and TRBJ2-7; D is uncertain. Germline assignment: CDR1 MNHEY and CDR2 SMNVEV (reference sequence). The length of the CDR3 is 14 residues. Trimming shortened V by 6 bases and J by 0 bases, and 12 bases separated the two germline ends. The DNA of the CDR3 is TGTGCCAGCAGCCCACGATCGAGCTCCTACGAGCAGTACTTC. Residues: CASSPRSSSYEQYF.

A few counts support this clonotype. The rearrangement joins TRBV18 to TRBJ2-5, with TRBD1 identical over 9 bases. V gave up 1 base and J gave up 5 bases; unmatched junction bases: 8. The germline gives CDR1 KGHSH, CDR2 LQKENI. This CDR3 spans 16 amino acids. The DNA for the CDR3 is TGTGCCAGCTCACCACTTTCCAACAGGGGGCTTGAGACCCAGTACTTC. It translates to CASSPLSNRGLETQYF.

There are many counts of this clonotype. V usage is TRBV7-2 and J usage is TRBJ2-7, with D hard to call. Trimming stripped 4 bases from V and 4 bases from J, with 11 bases between. The CDR3 is 13 amino acids. Germline-derived CDR1 and CDR2 are SGHTA and FQGNSA. The CDR3: CASSSGLMYEQYF. The CDR3, as DNA: TGTGCCAGCAGCTCCGGTCTTATGTACGAGCAGTACTTC. The full variable domain, in which reference TRBV7-2 and TRBJ2-7 provide the parts outside the CDR3, is GAGVSQSPSNKVTEKGKDVELRCDPISGHTALYWYRQSLGQGLEFLIYFQGNSAPDKSGLPSDRFSAERTGGSVSTLTIQRTQQEDSAVYLCASSSGLMYEQYFGPGTRLTVT.

This clonotype showed up just a few times. This chain links TRBV5-6 with TRBJ1-1; 12 bases are a match to TRBD1. Per the germline V gene, CDR1 is SGHDT and CDR2 is YYEEEE. This CDR3 has 17 amino acids. Trimming took 2 bases from V and 5 from J; bases not matched to a gene: 10. Here the CDR3 reads CASSLPGQGAKRTEAFF. DNA for the CDR3: TGTGCCAGCAGCTTACCGGGACAGGGGGCTAAAAGGACTGAAGCTTTCTTT.

Only a few counts were recorded for this clonotype. V gene TRBV29-1 combines with J gene TRBJ2-7, with 8 bases fitting TRBD1. Per germline, CDR1 SQVTM and CDR2 ANQGSEA. Germline trimming cut 1 base from V and 5 bases from J; bases unmatched to any gene: 4. The CDR3 has 13 amino acids. The CDR3 protein is CSVEGTGKDEQYF. The CDR3 DNA reads TGCAGCGTTGAAGGGACAGGGAAGGACGAGCAGTACTTC.

The chain carries TRBV20-1 and TRBJ2-7; 8 bases line up with TRBD1. Germline V CDR1 and CDR2: DFQATT, SNEGSKA (reference sequence). Trimming cost V 3 bases and J 4 bases; bases outside gene matches: 14. The CDR3 length is 16 residues. The CDR3 protein is CSARDRDLQSLYEQYF. The CDR3 DNA reads TGCAGTGCTAGGGACAGGGACCTCCAATCCTTATACGAGCAGTACTTC.

This clonotype came up a few times. The genes are TRBV6-4 and TRBJ1-1, with D unresolved. The CDR3 is 11 amino acids. Germline CDR1 and CDR2: MRHNA and SNTAGT. V was clipped by 6 bases and J by 10 bases, with 12 bases between them. The CDR3 DNA reads TGTGCCAGCAGCCCGACCGAGGGAGCTTTCTTT. Translation: CASSPTEGAFF.

This clonotype has a handful of counts. CDR3 region: CAWSVQGGVSNQPQHF. For the CDR3, the DNA is TGTGCCTGGAGTGTACAAGGGGGTGTTAGCAATCAGCCCCAGCATTTT. This rearrangement joins TRBV30 to TRBJ1-5; maybe TRBD1 (6 bases). Trimming removed 0 bases at V and 0 bases at J, with 12 bases between. Germline assignment: CDR1 GTSNPN and CDR2 SVGIG (reference sequence). The CDR3 is 16 residues long.

This clonotype was counted between two and nine times. This sequence joins TRBV10-1 and TRBJ2-7, with TRBD2 as a possible D gene (6 bases). The CDR3 is 14 residues long. Germline V gives CDR1 WNHNN, CDR2 SYGVQD (reference sequence). Trimming shortened V by 3 bases and J by 3 bases, and 12 bases separated the two germline ends. The CDR3 sequence: CASSEAGKSYEQYF. The CDR3 region has the DNA TGCGCCAGCAGTGAAGCGGGTAAAAGCTACGAGCAGTACTTC.

This clonotype was picked up a small number of times. The chain carries TRBV20-1 and TRBJ1-1, with D uncertain. Germline CDR1 reads DFQATT; CDR2 reads SNEGSKA (reference sequence). Trimming removed 3 bases at V and 10 bases at J, with 18 bases between. The CDR3 contains 13 residues. The chain's CDR3 is CSARLPVSPGAFF. The CDR3 DNA is TGCAGTGCTAGGCTTCCGGTCTCTCCTGGAGCTTTCTTT.

This clonotype was counted ten times or more. This chain connects TRBV28 to TRBJ2-7, with a possible D match to TRBD1 (7 bases). V was shortened by 0 bases and J by 6 bases, with 9 bases between the two germline ends. Germline assignment: CDR1 MDHEN and CDR2 SYDVKM. This CDR3 comprises 13 residues. The CDR3 region has the DNA TGTGCCAGCAGTTTATGGCAGGGGGGCGAGCAGTACTTC. It codes for CASSLWQGGEQYF.

This CDR3 is CSGTGQPTEAFF. The CDR3 DNA reads as TGCAGCGGAACGGGACAACCCACTGAAGCTTTCTTT. The chain uses TRBV29-1 and TRBJ1-1; a weak D match, TRBD1 (6 bases). The ends were cut back, 7 bases at V and 4 bases at J, with 13 bases in the middle. This CDR3 is 12 amino acids long. The germline gives CDR1 SQVTM, CDR2 ANQGSEA.

The sample holds a few counts of this clonotype. The gene calls are TRBV6-2 or TRBV6-3 and TRBJ2-5; TRBD1 aligns across 9 bases. Germline V gene lookup returns CDR1 MNHEY and CDR2 SVGEGT. The CDR3 is 19 residues long. J was trimmed by 4 bases and V by 0 bases; bases with no gene match: 15. CDR3 DNA sequence: TGTGCCAGCAGTTACTCGAAGGCGGCACAGGGGGCTCTAGGAGAGACCCAGTACTTC. As protein: CASSYSKAAQGALGETQYF.

This clonotype was observed a handful of times. V is TRBV27 and J is TRBJ1-6, with a possible D match to TRBD1 (6 bases). The CDR3 spans 11 residues. The germline V gene encodes CDR1 MNHEY and CDR2 SMNVEV (reference sequence). Trimming pared 4 bases from V and 19 bases from J, leaving 14 bases between. The DNA of the CDR3 is TGTGCCAGCAGTTCTGGGGGGCCCTTTCACTTT. Residues: CASSSGGPFHF.